This passage covers 21 T cell receptor beta chains from one sample sequenced in a study of blood T cell repertoires in COVID-19. The protocol was immunoSEQ multiplex PCR, while the TCRdb copy is restricted to in-frame clones and leaves out a portion. In the table there are some 150,000 clones, roughly nine tenths of which are singletons. The sequenced sample was peripheral blood. All receptors derive from a woman aged 55-70 years with active COVID-19.

In this sample, this clone turned up once. The chain carries TRBV7-3 and TRBJ2-5, with TRBD1 matching 9 bases. Trimming at V came to 5 bases and at J to 6 bases, leaving 7 bases not matched to a gene. This CDR3 contains 14 residues. Germline V gene lookup returns CDR1 SGHTA and CDR2 FQGTGA. CDR3: CASSVGTGRKTQYF. In nucleotides, the CDR3 is TGTGCCAGCAGCGTGGGGACAGGGCGGAAGACCCAGTACTTC.

This clone was seen a few times. The chain couples TRBV30 to TRBJ2-7; D not resolved. V lost 1 base to trimming and J lost 6 bases, with 13 bases between them. CDR1 and CDR2 (germline): GTSNPN, SVGIG (reference sequence). The CDR3 consists of 13 residues. The DNA of the CDR3 is TGTGCCTGGAGTGCTATTCCCCGGAGCGAGCAGTACTTC. It is translated as CAWSAIPRSEQYF.

This clone was seen a handful of times. The junction departs from the called germline gene at one end, perhaps through a read error. V usage is TRBV30 and J usage is TRBJ2-2; D might be TRBD2 (6 bases). This CDR3 region has 14 residues. The V gene's germline CDR1 is GTSNPN and CDR2 SVGIG (reference sequence). DNA for the CDR3: TGTGCCTCGAGTAGCGGTATCCACACCGGGGAGCTGTTTTTT. Amino acids: CASSSGIHTGELFF.

This clone was observed once. The chain links TRBV11-3 to TRBJ2-2, with TRBD1 as a possible D gene (6 bases). Trimming stripped 5 bases from V and 0 bases from J, with 19 bases between. This CDR3 has 18 amino acids. The germline gives CDR1 SGHNT, CDR2 YENEEA. CDR3 coding DNA: TGTGCCAGCAGCCCGAACTACCTAGGACAGACGAACACCGGGGAGCTGTTTTTT. Translating gives CASSPNYLGQTNTGELFF.

V is TRBV15 and J is TRBJ1-1, with 10 bases aligning to TRBD1. CDR1 and CDR2 from the germline V gene are LNHNV and YYDKDF (reference sequence). CDR3 length: 20 amino acids. The V segment lost 0 bases and the J segment 1 base; nucleotides outside the gene matches: 14. The CDR3 region is CATSRDAPPRDRGKNTEAFF. The CDR3 DNA reads TGTGCCACCAGCAGAGATGCGCCCCCCCGGGACAGGGGAAAGAACACTGAAGCTTTCTTT.

This chain links TRBV11-1 with TRBJ2-1, with 10 bases lining up with TRBD2. CDR1 and CDR2 (germline): SGHAT, FQDESV (reference sequence). The junction had 3 bases not matched to a gene; V was cut back by 2 bases and J by 2 bases. The CDR3 spans 16 residues. CDR3 residues: CASSLSLAGAYNEQFF. The CDR3 DNA sequence: TGTGCCAGCAGCTTATCTCTAGCGGGAGCCTACAATGAGCAGTTCTTC.

This rearrangement joins TRBV19 to TRBJ2-7, with 14 bases that match TRBD2. Germline V gene data show CDR1 as LNHDA and CDR2 as SQIVND (reference sequence). The trim removed 3 bases at V and 2 bases at J, leaving 6 bases unmatched. The CDR3 is made up of 17 amino acids. The CDR3 here is CASSIGTSGRGAYEQYF. Here the CDR3 DNA reads TGTGCCAGTAGTATCGGGACTAGCGGGAGAGGGGCCTACGAGCAGTACTTC.

V and J are TRBV21-1 and TRBJ2-1; the table's D call, TRBD2, has no DNA check behind it. TRBV21-1 is a pseudogene segment. The CDR3 spans 18 residues. The CDR3 DNA reads as TGTGCCAGAACTAGGCGGACTAGCGGTAGGGCCTCCTACAATGAGCAGTTCTTC. This codes for CARTRRTSGRASYNEQFF.

Only one count was recorded for this clone. The V call is TRBV2, the J call TRBJ2-5, with TRBD1 matching 7 bases. Per the germline V gene, CDR1 is SNHLY and CDR2 is FYNNEI. The CDR3 consists of 14 residues. The ends lost 10 bases at V and 0 bases at J; junction bases unmatched: 8. CDR3 in DNA: TGTGCCACCAAAAGGGACAGAAACCAAGAGACCCAGTACTTC. This sequence encodes CATKRDRNQETQYF.

The V and J genes are TRBV7-9 and TRBJ2-3; TRBD2 matches 8 bases. Germline assignment: CDR1 SEHNR and CDR2 FQNEAQ (reference sequence). J lost 0 bases, V lost 5 bases, and 4 bases had no gene match. The CDR3 runs to 15 residues. This chain's CDR3 is CASSPQRGSTDTQYF. The CDR3 DNA reads TGTGCCAGCAGCCCGCAGCGGGGGAGCACAGATACGCAGTATTTT. The full variable domain, with the rest looked up from reference TRBV7-9 and TRBJ2-3, is DTGVSQNPRHKITKRGQNVTFRCDPISEHNRLYWYRQTLGQGPEFLTYFQNEAQLEKSRLLSDRFSAERPKGSFSTLEIQRTEQGDSAMYLCASSPQRGSTDTQYFGPGTRLTVL.

The rearrangement links TRBV6-1 to TRBJ2-7; a possible D gene is TRBD1 (6 bases). The V gene lost 1 base and the J gene lost 4 bases, with 11 bases spanning the gap. Germline V gives CDR1 MNHNS, CDR2 SASEGT. CDR3 length: 14 amino acids. Here the CDR3 reads CASSEGYREYEQYF. In nucleotides, the CDR3 is TGTGCCAGCAGTGAAGGGTACAGGGAGTACGAGCAGTACTTC.

The gene calls are TRBV4-2 and TRBJ2-3; 7 bases map to TRBD2. Germline CDR1 LGHNA, CDR2 YNFKEQ. CDR3 length: 18 residues. The V and J ends lost 1 base and 2 bases, in that order; junction bases with no gene match: 12. CDR3 protein: CASSQGPLGGTTTDTQYF. DNA for the CDR3: TGTGCCAGCAGCCAAGGGCCCCTGGGAGGGACTACCACAGATACGCAGTATTTT.

The chain is built from TRBV28 and TRBJ2-7, with no clear D. Germline values: CDR1 MDHEN, CDR2 SYDVKM. Trimming pared 3 bases from V and 2 bases from J, leaving 14 bases between. The CDR3 totals 15 residues. The CDR3 DNA follows: TGTGCCAGCAGTTTGCCCGCCAGGTTGCCCTACGAGCAGTACTTC. Protein: CASSLPARLPYEQYF.

The chain carries TRBV7-6 and TRBJ1-2; 9 bases line up with TRBD1. The J segment lost 8 bases and the V segment lost 4 bases, leaving 8 bases of the junction unmatched. The CDR3 runs 14 residues. The V gene's germline CDR1 is SGHVS and CDR2 FNYEAQ. The chain's CDR3 is CASSSPGQGGGYTF. DNA of the CDR3: TGTGCCAGCAGCTCACCGGGACAGGGAGGCGGCTACACCTTC.

This chain connects TRBV6-2 or TRBV6-3 to TRBJ2-1, with TRBD2 identical over 8 bases. Per the germline V gene, CDR1 is MNHEY and CDR2 is SVGEGT. V shed 8 bases, J shed 4 bases, and the junction held 4 bases outside the gene matches. The length of the CDR3 is 13 residues. The CDR3 is CASRLAGYNEQFF. The CDR3 DNA sequence: TGTGCCAGCCGCCTAGCGGGTTACAATGAGCAGTTCTTC.

This clone has a single count. The gene calls are TRBV6-5 and TRBJ1-6, with 8 bases identical to TRBD1. The trim removed 0 bases at V and 15 bases at J, leaving 10 bases unmatched. The CDR3 totals 15 residues. Germline CDR1 MNHEY, CDR2 SVGAGI. CDR3 in DNA: TGTGCCAGCAGTTACTCGACAGGGGCCCACCATCGCCTCCACTTT. This codes for CASSYSTGAHHRLHF.

CDR3 DNA: TGTGCCAGCAGCTTCGGGGGAACCTCTGAAGCTTTCTTT. Residues: CASSFGGTSEAFF. The gene calls are TRBV13 and TRBJ1-1, with D possibly matching TRBD1 (5 bases). CDR3 length: 13 amino acids. The V end lost 3 bases, the J end lost 6 bases, and 11 bases lay between the germline ends. The V gene's germline CDR1 is PRHDT and CDR2 FYEKMQ (reference sequence).

V and J are TRBV28 and TRBJ2-3; D not resolved. This CDR3 is built from 14 residues. The V gene's germline CDR1 is MDHEN and CDR2 SYDVKM. V gave up 2 bases and J gave up 2 bases, with 8 bases separating them. The CDR3 nucleotides read TGTGCCAGCAGTTTAAGTCTATTCACAGATACGCAGTATTTT. This codes for CASSLSLFTDTQYF.

The chain uses TRBV14 and TRBJ1-2; D possibly corresponds to TRBD1 (6 bases). The CDR3 totals 15 residues. Germline CDR1 and CDR2: SGHDN and FVKESK. The V end was cut by 4 bases, the J end by 1 base, with 13 bases between. CDR3 coding DNA: TGTGCCAGCAGCCGTCTCAGGGGTTTTAACTATGGCTACACCTTC. It translates to CASSRLRGFNYGYTF.

V usage is TRBV7-8 and J usage is TRBJ1-5; 8 bases agree with TRBD1. The junction had 7 bases not matched to a gene; V was cut back by 3 bases and J by 3 bases. Germline CDR1 SGHVS, CDR2 FQNEAQ. The CDR3 has 16 residues. The CDR3, as DNA: TGTGCCAGCAGCTTGTCTGGACAGGGTTCCAATCAGCCCCAGCATTTT. It yields the protein CASSLSGQGSNQPQHF.

CDR3 protein: CASSQTGEKLFF. For the CDR3, the DNA is TGTGCCAGCAGCCAAACGGGTGAAAAACTGTTTTTT. This sequence joins TRBV3-1 (or the pseudogene TRBV3-2) and TRBJ1-4; no reliable D call. The CDR3 has 12 amino acids. V gave up 2 bases and J gave up 7 bases, with 5 bases separating them. The germline V gene encodes CDR1 LGHDT and CDR2 YNNKEL (reference sequence).